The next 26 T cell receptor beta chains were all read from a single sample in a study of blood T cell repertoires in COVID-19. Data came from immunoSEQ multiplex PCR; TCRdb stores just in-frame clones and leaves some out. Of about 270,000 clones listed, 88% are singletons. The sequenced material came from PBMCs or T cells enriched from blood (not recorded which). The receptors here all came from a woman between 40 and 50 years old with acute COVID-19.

The CDR3 DNA follows: TGTGCCAGCAGTTACCGTCAGAGAGGCGAAAAACTGTTTTTT. This translates into CASSYRQRGEKLFF. The genes are TRBV6-5 and TRBJ1-4; D call uncertain. V was trimmed by 2 bases and J by 8 bases, leaving 12 bases between them. This CDR3 is 14 amino acids long. CDR1 and CDR2 (germline): MNHEY, SVGAGI.

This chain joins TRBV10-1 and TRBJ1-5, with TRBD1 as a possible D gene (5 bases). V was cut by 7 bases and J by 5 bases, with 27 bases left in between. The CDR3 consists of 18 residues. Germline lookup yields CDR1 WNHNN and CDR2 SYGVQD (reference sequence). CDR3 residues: CASIKSRESPTGDQPQHF. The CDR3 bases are TGCGCCAGCATTAAAAGCAGGGAATCGCCAACGGGGGATCAGCCCCAGCATTTT.

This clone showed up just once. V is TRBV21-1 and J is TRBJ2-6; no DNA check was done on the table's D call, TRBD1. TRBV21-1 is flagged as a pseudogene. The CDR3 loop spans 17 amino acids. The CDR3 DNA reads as TGTGCCAGCAGCAACTTTCGTCCAGGGACTGGGGCCAACGTCCTGACTTTC. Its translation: CASSNFRPGTGANVLTF.

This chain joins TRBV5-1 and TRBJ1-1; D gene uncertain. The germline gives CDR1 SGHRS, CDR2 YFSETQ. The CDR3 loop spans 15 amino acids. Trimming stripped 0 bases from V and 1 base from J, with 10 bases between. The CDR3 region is CASSLAGVGNTEAFF. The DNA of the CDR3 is TGCGCCAGCAGCTTGGCCGGGGTTGGGAACACTGAAGCTTTCTTT.

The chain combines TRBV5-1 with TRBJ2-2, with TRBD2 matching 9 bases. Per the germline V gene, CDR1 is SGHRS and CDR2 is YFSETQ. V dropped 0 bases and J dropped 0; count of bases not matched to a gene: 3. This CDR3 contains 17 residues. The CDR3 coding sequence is TGCGCCAGCAGCTTGGGGGCTAGCGGGGCGAACACCGGGGAGCTGTTTTTT. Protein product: CASSLGASGANTGELFF.

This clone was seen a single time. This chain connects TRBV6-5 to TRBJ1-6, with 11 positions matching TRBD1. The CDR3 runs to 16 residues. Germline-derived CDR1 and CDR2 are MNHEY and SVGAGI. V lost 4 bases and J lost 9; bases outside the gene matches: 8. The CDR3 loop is CASSSNPGTGGSPLHF. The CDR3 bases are TGTGCCAGCAGTTCGAACCCCGGGACAGGGGGTTCACCCCTCCACTTT.

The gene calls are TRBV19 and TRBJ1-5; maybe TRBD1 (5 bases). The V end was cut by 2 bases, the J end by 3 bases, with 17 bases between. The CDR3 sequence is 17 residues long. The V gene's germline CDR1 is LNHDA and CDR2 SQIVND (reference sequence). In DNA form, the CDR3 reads TGTGCCAGTAGTATAACGGATCAGGGATGGGACAATCAGCCCCAGCATTTT. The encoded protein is CASSITDQGWDNQPQHF.

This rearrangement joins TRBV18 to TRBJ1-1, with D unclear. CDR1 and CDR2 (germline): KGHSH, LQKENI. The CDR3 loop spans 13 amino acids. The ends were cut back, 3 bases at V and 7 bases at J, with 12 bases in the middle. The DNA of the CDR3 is TGTGCCAGCTCACCTCCCCAGTCAATTGAAGCTTTCTTT. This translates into CASSPPQSIEAFF.

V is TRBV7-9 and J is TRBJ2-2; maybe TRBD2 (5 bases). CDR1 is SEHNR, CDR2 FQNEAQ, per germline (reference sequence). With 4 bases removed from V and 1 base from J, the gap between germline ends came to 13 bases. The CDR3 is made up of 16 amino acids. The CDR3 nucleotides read TGTGCCAGCAGCTCAACGGGGAGATTGAACACCGGGGAGCTGTTTTTT. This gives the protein CASSSTGRLNTGELFF. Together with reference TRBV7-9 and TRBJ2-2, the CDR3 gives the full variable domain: DTGVSQNPRHKITKRGQNVTFRCDPISEHNRLYWYRQTLGQGPEFLTYFQNEAQLEKSRLLSDRFSAERPKGSFSTLEIQRTEQGDSAMYLCASSSTGRLNTGELFFGEGSRLTVL.

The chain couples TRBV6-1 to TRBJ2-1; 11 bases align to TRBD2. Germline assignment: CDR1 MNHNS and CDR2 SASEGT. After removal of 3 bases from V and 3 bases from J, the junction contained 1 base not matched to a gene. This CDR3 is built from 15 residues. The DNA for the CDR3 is TGTGCCAGCAGTGAGACTAGCGGGAACTACAATGAGCAGTTCTTC. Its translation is CASSETSGNYNEQFF.

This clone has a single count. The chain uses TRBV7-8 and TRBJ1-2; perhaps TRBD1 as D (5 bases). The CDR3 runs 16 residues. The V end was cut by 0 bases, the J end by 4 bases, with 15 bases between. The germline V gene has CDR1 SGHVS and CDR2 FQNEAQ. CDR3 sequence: CASSLARGGGGYGYTF. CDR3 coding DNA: TGTGCCAGCAGCTTAGCGCGCGGGGGGGGAGGCTATGGCTACACCTTC.

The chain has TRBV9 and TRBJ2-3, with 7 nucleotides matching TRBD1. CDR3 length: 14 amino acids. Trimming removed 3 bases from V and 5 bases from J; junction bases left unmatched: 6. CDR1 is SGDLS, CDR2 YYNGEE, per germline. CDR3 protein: CASSARRQGDTQYF. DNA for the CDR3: TGTGCCAGCAGCGCCAGAAGACAGGGAGATACGCAGTATTTT.

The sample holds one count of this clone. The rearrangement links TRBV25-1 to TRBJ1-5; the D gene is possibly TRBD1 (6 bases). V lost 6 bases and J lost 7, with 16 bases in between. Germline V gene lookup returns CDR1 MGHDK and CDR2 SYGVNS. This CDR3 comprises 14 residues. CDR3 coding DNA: TGTGCCAGCAGCCCCAGGGGAGGGGACCAGCCCCAGCATTTT. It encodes CASSPRGGDQPQHF.

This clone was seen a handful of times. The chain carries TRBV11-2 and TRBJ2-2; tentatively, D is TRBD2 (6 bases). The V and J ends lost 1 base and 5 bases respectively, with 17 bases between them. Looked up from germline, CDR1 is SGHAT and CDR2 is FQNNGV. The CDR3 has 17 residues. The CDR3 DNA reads TGTGCCAGCAGCTTAGTTTATTACGGGAGTCGGACCGGGGAGCTGTTTTTT. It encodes CASSLVYYGSRTGELFF.

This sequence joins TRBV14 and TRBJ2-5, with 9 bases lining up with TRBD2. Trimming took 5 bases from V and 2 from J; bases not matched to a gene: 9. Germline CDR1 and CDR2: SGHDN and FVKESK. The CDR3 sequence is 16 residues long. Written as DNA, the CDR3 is TGTGCCAGCAGCGAGGGGAGACTAGCGGTACAAGAGACCCAGTACTTC. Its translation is CASSEGRLAVQETQYF.

CDR3 sequence: CASSLRGLTEAFF. The CDR3 region has the DNA TGTGCCAGCAGCTTAAGAGGGCTGACTGAAGCTTTCTTT. This chain links TRBV11-2 with TRBJ1-1; D remains unclear. Trimming shortened V by 2 bases and J by 5 bases, and 9 bases separated the two germline ends. CDR1 is SGHAT, CDR2 FQNNGV, per germline. The CDR3 extends over 13 amino acids.

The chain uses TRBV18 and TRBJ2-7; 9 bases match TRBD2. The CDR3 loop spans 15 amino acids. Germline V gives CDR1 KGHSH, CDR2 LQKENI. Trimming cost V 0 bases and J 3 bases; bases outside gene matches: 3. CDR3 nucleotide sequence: TGTGCCAGCTCACCACCGAATAGCGGGAGCTACGAGCAGTACTTC. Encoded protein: CASSPPNSGSYEQYF.

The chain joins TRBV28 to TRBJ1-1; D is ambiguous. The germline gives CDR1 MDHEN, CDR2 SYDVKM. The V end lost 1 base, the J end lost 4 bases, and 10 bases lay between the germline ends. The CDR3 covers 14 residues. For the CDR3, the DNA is TGTGCCAGCAGTTTATCCAGCTCGGGCACTGAAGCTTTCTTT. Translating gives CASSLSSSGTEAFF. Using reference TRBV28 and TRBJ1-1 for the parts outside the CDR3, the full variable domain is DVKVTQSSRYLVKRTGEKVFLECVQDMDHENMFWYRQDPGLGLRLIYFSYDVKMKEKGDIPEGYSVSREKKERFSLILESASTNQTSMYLCASSLSSSGTEAFFGQGTRLTVV.

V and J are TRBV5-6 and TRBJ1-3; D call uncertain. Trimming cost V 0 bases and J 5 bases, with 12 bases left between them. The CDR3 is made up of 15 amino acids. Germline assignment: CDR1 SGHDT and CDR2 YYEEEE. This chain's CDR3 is CASSLADGLRNTIYF. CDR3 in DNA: TGTGCCAGCAGCTTGGCCGATGGCTTGAGAAACACCATATATTTT.

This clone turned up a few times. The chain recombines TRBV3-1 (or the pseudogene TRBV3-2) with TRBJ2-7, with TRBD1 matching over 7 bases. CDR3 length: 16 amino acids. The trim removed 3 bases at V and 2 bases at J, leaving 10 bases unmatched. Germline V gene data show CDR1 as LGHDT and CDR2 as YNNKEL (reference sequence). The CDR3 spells CASSQQQGKGPYEQYF. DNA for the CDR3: TGTGCCAGCAGCCAGCAACAGGGGAAGGGGCCCTACGAGCAGTACTTC.

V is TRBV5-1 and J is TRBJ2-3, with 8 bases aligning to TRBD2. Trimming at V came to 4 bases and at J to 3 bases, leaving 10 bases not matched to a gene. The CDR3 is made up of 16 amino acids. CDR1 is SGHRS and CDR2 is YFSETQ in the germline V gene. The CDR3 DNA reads TGCGCCAGCAGCCTAGGAAGCGGGAGTGAAACAGATACGCAGTATTTT. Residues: CASSLGSGSETDTQYF.

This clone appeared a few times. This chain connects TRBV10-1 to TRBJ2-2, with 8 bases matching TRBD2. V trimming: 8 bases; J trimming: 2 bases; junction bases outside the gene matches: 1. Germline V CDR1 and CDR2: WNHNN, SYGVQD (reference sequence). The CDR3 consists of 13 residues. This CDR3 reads CASGTSNTGELFF. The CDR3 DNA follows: TGCGCCAGCGGGACTAGTAACACCGGGGAGCTGTTTTTT.

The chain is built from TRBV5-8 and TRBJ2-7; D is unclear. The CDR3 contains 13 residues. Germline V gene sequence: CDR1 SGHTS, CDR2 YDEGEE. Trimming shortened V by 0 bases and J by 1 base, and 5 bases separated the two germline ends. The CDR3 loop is CASSLELSYEQYV. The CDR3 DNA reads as TGTGCCAGCAGCTTGGAGCTATCCTACGAGCAGTACGTC.

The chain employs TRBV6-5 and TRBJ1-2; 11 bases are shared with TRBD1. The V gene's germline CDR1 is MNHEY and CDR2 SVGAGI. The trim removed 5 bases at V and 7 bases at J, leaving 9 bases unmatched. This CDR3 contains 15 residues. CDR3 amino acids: CASSPRTGGDGGYTF. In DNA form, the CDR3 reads TGTGCCAGCAGTCCCCGGACAGGGGGCGACGGTGGCTACACCTTC.

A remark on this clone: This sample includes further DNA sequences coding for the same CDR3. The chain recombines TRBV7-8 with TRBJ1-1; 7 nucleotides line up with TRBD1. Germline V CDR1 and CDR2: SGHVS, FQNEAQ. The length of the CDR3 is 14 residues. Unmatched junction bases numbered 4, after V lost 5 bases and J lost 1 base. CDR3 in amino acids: CASSPRQGNTEAFF. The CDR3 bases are TGTGCCAGCAGCCCACGACAGGGGAACACTGAAGCTTTCTTT. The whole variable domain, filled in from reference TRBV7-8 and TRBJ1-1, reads GAGVSQSPRYKVAKRGQDVALRCDPISGHVSLFWYQQALGQGPEFLTYFQNEAQLDKSGLPSDRFFAERPEGSVSTLKIQRTQQEDSAVYLCASSPRQGNTEAFFGQGTRLTVV.

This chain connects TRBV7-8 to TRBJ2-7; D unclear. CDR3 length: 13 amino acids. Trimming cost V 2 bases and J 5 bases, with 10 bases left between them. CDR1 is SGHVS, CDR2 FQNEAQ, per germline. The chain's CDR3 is CASSLTVGDEQYF. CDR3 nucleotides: TGTGCCAGCAGCTTAACTGTAGGAGACGAGCAGTACTTC.